This TCR beta chain was recorded in a study of OX40 agonist ivuxolimab in advanced cancers. About the study: Previous treatment with anti-PD-1, anti-PD-L1 or anti-CTLA-4 therapy was allowed; about 37% had received some.

CDR1 SGHTS and CDR2 YDEGEE come from the germline V gene. CDR3 size: 16 residues. Unmatched junction bases numbered 7, after V lost 4 bases and J lost 3 bases. Assay used: immunoSEQ multiplex PCR; TCRdb lists only in-frame clones, some missing. This table has fewer than 60,000 clones, 82% appearing once. The chain uses TRBV5-8 and TRBJ1-4; 9 bases fit TRBD1. This receptor was taken from an adult with an advanced solid tumor such as melanoma, head and neck, liver or kidney cancer. The sequencing here drew on CD4+ or CD8+ T cells sorted from blood, taken in a trial of the OX40 agonist ivuxolimab. As DNA, the CDR3 is TGTGCCAGCAGCAAGACTGGGACAGGGTCTAATGAAAAACTGTTTTTT. Translating it yields CASSKTGTGSNEKLFF.